The source of this T cell receptor beta chain is a study of shared clonotypes between healthy human individuals. For this clone: As yet, its antigen is unknown.

General observations from the study: Naive subsets usually exceeded memory subsets in estimated richness. Blood was the only sampled material, and tissue repertoires likely differ. Some clonotypes were shared by all four sorted-subset donors, while others were not shared. The non-shared ones had lower generation probabilities than the shared ones.

With 1 base removed from V and 7 bases from J, the gap between germline ends came to 8 bases. Germline V gives CDR1 MDHEN, CDR2 SYDVKM. The CDR3 extends over 13 amino acids. The method was immunoSEQ multiplex PCR; TCRdb's version includes in-frame clones alone and lacks a portion of them. The sample shows some 580,000 clones, about 96% of them seen only once. The sample was naive CD4+ T cells sorted from blood. The subset is: CD45RA+ positively selected. The TCR comes from a woman aged 25-40 years in good health. This sequence joins TRBV28 and TRBJ2-1, with D unresolved. CDR3 loop: CASSLLGVNEQFF. Written as DNA, the CDR3 is TGTGCCAGCAGTTTATTGGGTGTAAATGAGCAGTTCTTC.